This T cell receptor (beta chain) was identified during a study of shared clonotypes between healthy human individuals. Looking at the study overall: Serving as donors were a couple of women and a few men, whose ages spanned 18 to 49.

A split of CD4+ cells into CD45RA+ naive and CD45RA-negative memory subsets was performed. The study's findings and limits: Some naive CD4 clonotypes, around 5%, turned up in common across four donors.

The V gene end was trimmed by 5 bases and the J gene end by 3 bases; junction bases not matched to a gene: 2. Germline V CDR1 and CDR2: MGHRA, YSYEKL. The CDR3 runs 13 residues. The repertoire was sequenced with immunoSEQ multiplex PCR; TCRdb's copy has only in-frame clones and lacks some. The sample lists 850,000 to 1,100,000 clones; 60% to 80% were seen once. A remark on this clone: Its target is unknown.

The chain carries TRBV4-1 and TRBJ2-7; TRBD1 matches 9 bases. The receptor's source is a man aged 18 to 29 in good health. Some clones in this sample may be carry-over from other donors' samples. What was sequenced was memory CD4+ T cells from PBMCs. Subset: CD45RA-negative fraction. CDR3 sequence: CASSKGQGYEQYF. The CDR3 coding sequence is TGCGCCAGCAGCAAGGGACAGGGCTACGAGCAGTACTTC.